This paragraph covers one T cell receptor (beta chain) sequence. This sample is drawn from a study of blood T cell repertoires in COVID-19. Study-level background: From the United States, Italy and Spain came samples of acute and convalescent COVID-19. T cells, B-cell-depleted T cells, or PBMCs supplied cDNA or gDNA.

This CDR3 is built from 16 residues. The assay was immunoSEQ multiplex PCR, and TCRdb's table has in-frame clones only and misses some. This sample has about 230,000 clones, with approximately 80% found just once. The receptor comes from a woman in her forties or fifties with acute or convalescent COVID-19. Sequencing was performed on peripheral blood. The V gene is TRBV21-1, the J gene TRBJ2-2; the table's D call, TRBD2, was not checked against the DNA. TRBV21-1 is classified as a pseudogene. CDR3 amino acids: CASSTRTSGYTGELFF. CDR3 nucleotides: TGTGCCAGCAGCACAAGGACTAGCGGCTACACCGGGGAGCTGTTTTTT.